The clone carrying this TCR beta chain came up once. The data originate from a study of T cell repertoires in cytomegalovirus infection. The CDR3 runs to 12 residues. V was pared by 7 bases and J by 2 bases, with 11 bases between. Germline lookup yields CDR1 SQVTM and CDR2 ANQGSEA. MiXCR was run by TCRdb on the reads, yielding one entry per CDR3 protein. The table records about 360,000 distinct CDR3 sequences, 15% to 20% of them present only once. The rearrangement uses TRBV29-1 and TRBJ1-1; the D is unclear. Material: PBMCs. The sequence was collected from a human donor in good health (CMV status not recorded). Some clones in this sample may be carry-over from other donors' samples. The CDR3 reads CSGGLENTEAFF. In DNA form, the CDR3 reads TGCAGCGGGGGATTAGAAAACACTGAAGCTTTCTTT.